This TCR beta chain was sequenced in a study of beta chain features in type 1 diabetes. Sequenced material consisted of expressed TCRB transcripts (all of the isolated RNA was reverse transcribed). The method was immunoSEQ multiplex PCR; TCRdb's version includes in-frame clones alone and lacks a portion of them. Of 300,000 to 350,000 clones in the sample, approximately 8% were seen once. Germline lookup yields CDR1 DFQATT and CDR2 SNEGSKA (reference sequence). The CDR3 totals 11 residues. One heparinised draw, averaging about 110 mL, was taken per donor. Only a few counts were recorded for this clone. A junction end diverges from the germline sequence, so it may reflect a read error.

This TCR derives from a woman aged 18-29 years in good health. The chain uses TRBV20-1 and TRBJ1-2; D is undetermined. Source material: central memory CD4+ T cells from blood. The CDR3 reads CSARDNYRPVF. The CDR3, as DNA: TGCAGTGCTAGAGACAATTATAGGCCTGTCTTC.